A selection of T cell receptor beta chains follows, all from one sample in a study of Ad26.COV2.S vaccination and SARS-CoV-2 variants. The protocol was immunoSEQ multiplex PCR, while the TCRdb copy is restricted to in-frame clones and leaves out a portion. In the table there are approximately 300,000 clones, about 82% of which are singletons. This sample comprised peripheral blood, obtained in a trial of Ad26.COV2.S vaccine versus placebo. All receptors come from a person between 18 and 60 years old who received the Ad26.COV2.S COVID-19 vaccine or a placebo. CDR3s include the opening cysteine and the closing phenylalanine or tryptophan. D genes are given only for firm matches. Clone size is shown for a subset of rows, as once, few, many or a class of expanded clone.

v_call: TRBV5-1
clone_size: -
j_call: TRBJ1-6
d_call: -
cdr3_aa: CASKLGVGIDSPLHF
cdr3_nt: TGCGCCAGCAAGTTAGGGGTCGGTATTGATTCACCCCTCCACTTT

v_call: TRBV20-1
clone_size: -
j_call: TRBJ1-4
d_call: -
cdr3_aa: CSATREKLFF
cdr3_nt: TGCAGTGCTACCCGAGAAAAACTGTTTTTT

v_call: TRBV7-8
clone_size: -
j_call: TRBJ2-5
d_call: TRBD2
cdr3_aa: CASSLSGGTAQETQYF
cdr3_nt: TGTGCCAGCAGCTTAAGCGGGGGGACGGCCCAAGAGACCCAGTACTTC

v_call: TRBV19
clone_size: -
j_call: TRBJ1-3
d_call: -
cdr3_aa: CASSTTGGSGNTIYF
cdr3_nt: TGTGCCAGTAGTACCACAGGCGGCTCTGGAAACACCATATATTTT

v_call: TRBV10-3
clone_size: -
j_call: TRBJ2-1
d_call: TRBD2
cdr3_aa: CAISGSGGTLSYNEQFF
cdr3_nt: TGTGCCATATCGGGTAGCGGGGGGACACTCTCCTACAATGAGCAGTTCTTC

v_call: TRBV7-2
clone_size: -
j_call: TRBJ1-2
d_call: TRBD1
cdr3_aa: CASSPGQGSLPNYGYTF
cdr3_nt: TGTGCCAGCAGCCCTGGACAGGGGTCGCTTCCTAACTATGGCTACACCTTC

v_call: TRBV6-6
clone_size: -
j_call: TRBJ1-5
d_call: TRBD1
cdr3_aa: CASSHPSGTGAEQPQHF
cdr3_nt: TGTGCCAGCAGTCACCCTTCCGGGACAGGGGCAGAGCAGCCCCAGCATTTT

v_call: TRBV7-9
clone_size: -
j_call: TRBJ1-1
d_call: -
cdr3_aa: CASSTRQYTEAFF
cdr3_nt: TGTGCCAGCAGCACACGACAGTACACTGAAGCTTTCTTT

v_call: TRBV14
clone_size: -
j_call: TRBJ1-1
d_call: -
cdr3_aa: CASSIAPDTEAFF
cdr3_nt: TGTGCCAGCAGCATCGCTCCCGACACTGAAGCTTTCTTT

v_call: TRBV2
clone_size: -
j_call: TRBJ1-6
d_call: -
cdr3_aa: CASSPTDNSPLHF
cdr3_nt: TGTGCCAGCAGTCCGACCGATAATTCACCCCTCCACTTT

v_call: TRBV30
clone_size: -
j_call: TRBJ1-2
d_call: -
cdr3_aa: CAWSVGSGPGDGYTF
cdr3_nt: TGTGCCTGGAGTGTAGGTTCGGGGCCTGGGGACGGCTACACCTTC

v_call: TRBV19
clone_size: -
j_call: TRBJ1-5
d_call: -
cdr3_aa: CASRPAPNGNQPQHF
cdr3_nt: TGTGCCAGTAGACCGGCCCCGAACGGCAATCAGCCCCAGCATTTT

v_call: TRBV30
clone_size: -
j_call: TRBJ1-1
d_call: -
cdr3_aa: CAWSVNANTEAFF
cdr3_nt: TGTGCCTGGAGTGTTAACGCGAACACTGAAGCTTTCTTT

v_call: TRBV6-5
clone_size: once
j_call: TRBJ1-1
d_call: -
cdr3_aa: CATNRGGSTEAFF
cdr3_nt: TGTGCGACCAATAGGGGCGGTAGCACTGAAGCTTTCTTT

v_call: TRBV9
clone_size: few
j_call: TRBJ1-5
d_call: -
cdr3_aa: CASSLLADQPQHF
cdr3_nt: TGTGCCAGCAGCCTGTTGGCTGATCAGCCCCAGCATTTT

v_call: TRBV2
clone_size: -
j_call: TRBJ1-2
d_call: -
cdr3_aa: CASSEGSAGRHGYTF
cdr3_nt: TGTGCCAGCAGTGAAGGTTCTGCGGGGCGTCATGGCTACACCTTC

v_call: TRBV6-6
clone_size: -
j_call: TRBJ2-7
d_call: -
cdr3_aa: CASSYSKGQRPYEQYF
cdr3_nt: TGTGCCAGCAGTTACTCGAAGGGACAACGACCCTACGAGCAGTACTTC

v_call: TRBV12-5
clone_size: -
j_call: TRBJ1-2
d_call: TRBD1
cdr3_aa: CASGLGDSHGYTF
cdr3_nt: TGTGCTAGTGGTTTGGGGGACAGCCATGGCTACACCTTC

v_call: TRBV5-4
clone_size: few
j_call: TRBJ2-1
d_call: TRBD1
cdr3_aa: CASSFPTGQEYNEQFF
cdr3_nt: TGTGCCAGCAGCTTCCCGACAGGGCAGGAGTACAATGAGCAGTTCTTC

v_call: TRBV3-1/TRBV3-2
clone_size: -
j_call: TRBJ2-7
d_call: -
cdr3_aa: CASSQGKRQLAHEQYF
cdr3_nt: TGTGCCAGCAGCCAAGGGAAGAGGCAACTCGCACACGAGCAGTACTTC

v_call: TRBV18
clone_size: once
j_call: TRBJ1-2
d_call: -
cdr3_aa: CASSPLGQIYGYTF
cdr3_nt: TGTGCCAGCTCACCACTTGGACAGATCTATGGCTACACCTTC

v_call: TRBV7-6
clone_size: once
j_call: TRBJ2-7
d_call: TRBD2
cdr3_aa: CASSLSAGDTYEQYF
cdr3_nt: TGTGCCAGCAGCTTATCAGCGGGGGATACCTACGAGCAGTACTTC

v_call: TRBV19
clone_size: -
j_call: TRBJ2-1
d_call: TRBD2
cdr3_aa: CASRPSGALNEQFF
cdr3_nt: TGTGCCAGTAGGCCTAGCGGGGCCTTAAATGAGCAGTTCTTC

v_call: TRBV7-2
clone_size: -
j_call: TRBJ2-3
d_call: TRBD2
cdr3_aa: CASSLAAGPYTDTQYF
cdr3_nt: TGTGCCAGCAGCTTAGCAGCGGGGCCATACACAGATACGCAGTATTTT